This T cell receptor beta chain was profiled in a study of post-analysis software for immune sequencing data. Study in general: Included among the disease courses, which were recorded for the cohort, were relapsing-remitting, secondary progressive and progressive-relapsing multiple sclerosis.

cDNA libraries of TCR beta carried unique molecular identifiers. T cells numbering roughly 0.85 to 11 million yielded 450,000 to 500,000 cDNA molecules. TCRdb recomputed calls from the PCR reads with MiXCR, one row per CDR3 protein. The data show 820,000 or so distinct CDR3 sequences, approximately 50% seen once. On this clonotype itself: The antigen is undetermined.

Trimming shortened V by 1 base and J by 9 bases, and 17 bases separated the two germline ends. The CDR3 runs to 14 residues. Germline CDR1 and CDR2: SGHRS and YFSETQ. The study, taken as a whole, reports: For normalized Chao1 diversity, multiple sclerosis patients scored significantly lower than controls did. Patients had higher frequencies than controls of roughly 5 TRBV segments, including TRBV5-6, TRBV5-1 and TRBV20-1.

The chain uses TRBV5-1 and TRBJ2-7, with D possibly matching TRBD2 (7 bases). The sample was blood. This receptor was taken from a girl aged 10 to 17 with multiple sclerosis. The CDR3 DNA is TGCGCCAGCAGCTTGCGGGGGGCGGTGGGTACGCAGTACTTC. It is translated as CASSLRGAVGTQYF.